This T cell receptor (beta chain) was found in a study of immune heterogeneity within non-small cell lung tumors. Points from the study as a whole: Clonotypes of T-cell receptor beta found at high frequency were largely distinct between individual patients.

Within the sample, this clonotype is medium-sized. The antigen is undetermined. For each sample, template was approximately 0.6 ug of bulk tumor genomic DNA. Several spatially distant biopsies were obtained per primary tumor intraoperatively. Each patient presented with untreated, newly diagnosed non-small cell lung cancer and received curative surgery. The V and J ends lost 5 bases and 2 bases respectively, with 16 bases between them. The CDR3 has 15 residues. CDR1 and CDR2 (germline): SGHAT, FQDESV (reference sequence). It was with 32 V and 13 J primers that multiplex PCR amplified TCR beta CDR3. TCRdb analysed the multiplex PCR reads with MiXCR anew, one entry per CDR3 protein. The sample yields about 5,000 distinct CDR3 sequences, roughly 23% seen once.

The chain combines TRBV11-1 with TRBJ2-7; D is uncertain. Sequences were obtained from lung tumor tissue. The TCR was taken from a man aged 60 to 75 with non-small cell lung cancer. CDR3 bases: TGTGCCAGCAGCCCCACTTCCTCCTCGCCCTACGAGCAGTACTTC. Protein product: CASSPTSSSPYEQYF.